These 27 T cell receptor beta chains share one sample of origin, sequenced in a study of T cell changes during pregnancy in multiple sclerosis (dated by TCRdb to the late 2010s). The method was the immunoSEQ multiplex PCR assay. Imported from immuneACCESS, the table was reduced by TCRdb to in-frame sequences with V and J called. These copies leave out some clones; in studies compared against another copy, an unresolved V gene accounts for under half, and the cause of the remainder is not known. The sample table lists tens of thousands of clones, roughly 92% of them with a count of one. Approximately 0.85% of the sample rests with the top ten. The sample consisted of peripheral blood, taken in the first trimester of pregnancy. These receptor sequences come from a female donor with multiple sclerosis, enrolled in a pregnancy study.

The sample holds one count of this clone. V gene TRBV6-6 combines with J gene TRBJ1-6, with TRBD1 identical over 7 bases. The CDR3 consists of 15 residues. J lost 4 bases, V lost 7 bases, and 7 bases had no gene match. Per germline, CDR1 MNHNY and CDR2 SVGAGI (reference sequence). This CDR3 is CASNFRDSYNSPLHF. As DNA, the CDR3 is TGTGCCAGCAACTTCCGGGACAGTTATAATTCACCCCTCCACTTT.

The chain carries TRBV7-2 and TRBJ1-1; D unresolved. V was trimmed by 5 bases and J by 1 base, leaving 14 bases between them. The germline V gene has CDR1 SGHTA and CDR2 FQGNSA. This CDR3 comprises 15 residues. CDR3 nucleotide sequence: TGTGCCAGCAGCCGTTATCACGGGGAGAACACTGAAGCTTTCTTT. Encoded protein: CASSRYHGENTEAFF. Looking up the rest from reference TRBV7-2 and TRBJ1-1 gives the full variable domain: GAGVSQSPSNKVTEKGKDVELRCDPISGHTALYWYRQSLGQGLEFLIYFQGNSAPDKSGLPSDRFSAERTGGSVSTLTIQRTQQEDSAVYLCASSRYHGENTEAFFGQGTRLTVV.

This clone was seen only once. V and J are TRBV5-6 and TRBJ1-5; weak D call: TRBD1 (6 bases). The CDR3 length is 15 residues. The V end was cut by 3 bases, the J end by 2 bases, with 12 bases between. CDR1 is SGHDT, CDR2 YYEEEE, per germline. The CDR3 bases are TGTGCCAGCAGCTATTACAGGGATGGCAATCAGCCCCAGCATTTT. Amino acids: CASSYYRDGNQPQHF.

The chain carries TRBV9 and TRBJ2-7; possibly TRBD1 for D (5 bases). Trimming shortened V by 3 bases and J by 3 bases, and 19 bases separated the two germline ends. From germline, CDR1 is SGDLS and CDR2 YYNGEE. The CDR3 runs to 16 residues. The CDR3 sequence is CASSGGQDNRVYEQYF. CDR3 bases: TGTGCCAGCAGCGGCGGACAAGACAACCGGGTCTACGAGCAGTACTTC.

The gene calls are TRBV14 and TRBJ1-1; no definite D call. Germline lookup yields CDR1 SGHDN and CDR2 FVKESK. Deletions cut 5 bases from V and 0 bases from J, with 31 bases between. The CDR3 length is 21 residues. The CDR3 bases are TGTGCCAGCAGCTCCCCGGCTCCAGGATCGATGCCCGTTTCCATGAACACTGAAGCTTTCTTT. It specifies CASSSPAPGSMPVSMNTEAFF.

This clone was found once. This chain links TRBV9 with TRBJ2-7; 8 positions match TRBD2. V dropped 5 bases and J dropped 2; count of bases not matched to a gene: 12. The CDR3 extends over 16 amino acids. Per the germline V gene, CDR1 is SGDLS and CDR2 is YYNGEE. CDR3 sequence: CASSRDAGGVPYEQYF. CDR3 sequence (DNA): TGTGCCAGCAGTCGAGACGCGGGGGGCGTGCCCTACGAGCAGTACTTC.

The chain is built from TRBV2 and TRBJ2-3, with TRBD1 as a possible D gene (6 bases). This CDR3 spans 16 amino acids. The germline V and J ends were trimmed by 5 bases and 2 bases, with 17 bases remaining between them. CDR1 is SNHLY, CDR2 FYNNEI, per germline. The CDR3 spells CASSRTTTGLTDTQYF. CDR3 DNA: TGTGCCAGCAGTCGCACGACGACAGGACTCACAGATACGCAGTATTTT. Full variable domain (rest looked up from reference TRBV2 and TRBJ2-3): EPEVTQTPSHQVTQMGQEVILRCVPISNHLYFYWYRQILGQKVEFLVSFYNNEISEKSEIFDDQFSVERPDGSNFTLKIRSTKLEDSAMYFCASSRTTTGLTDTQYFGPGTRLTVL.

The genes are TRBV19 and TRBJ1-5; maybe TRBD1 (5 bases). The V gene lost 4 bases and the J gene lost 4 bases, with 17 bases spanning the gap. Germline V gene lookup returns CDR1 LNHDA and CDR2 SQIVND (reference sequence). The CDR3 consists of 16 residues. This CDR3 reads CASSKVRGVVNQPQHF. The DNA of the CDR3 is TGTGCCAGTAGTAAGGTGCGGGGGGTGGTAAATCAGCCCCAGCATTTT.

CDR3 in amino acids: CASSIGAGGRETQYF. The CDR3 DNA follows: TGTGCCAGTAGTATCGGTGCGGGGGGGCGAGAGACCCAGTACTTC. V and J are TRBV19 and TRBJ2-5, with TRBD2 identical over 9 bases. The CDR3 contains 15 residues. V lost 3 bases to trimming and J lost 4 bases; unmatched junction nucleotides: 6. Per the germline V gene, CDR1 is LNHDA and CDR2 is SQIVND (reference sequence).

The V and J genes are TRBV9 and TRBJ2-3; TRBD2 aligns across 11 bases. With V trimmed by 10 bases and J by 2 bases, 18 bases remained unmatched. CDR3 length: 18 residues. Germline assignment: CDR1 SGDLS and CDR2 YYNGEE. CDR3 in DNA: TGTGCCTCATCATCCGGGACTAGCGGAGCCCACTCCACAGATACGCAGTATTTT. It codes for CASSSGTSGAHSTDTQYF.

The V call is TRBV27, the J call TRBJ2-5; 14 nucleotides line up with TRBD2. The J segment lost 2 bases and the V segment lost 4 bases, leaving 6 bases of the junction unmatched. This CDR3 region has 17 residues. The germline V gene has CDR1 MNHEY and CDR2 SMNVEV (reference sequence). The CDR3 sequence is CASSYRTSGGRQETQYF. CDR3 coding DNA: TGTGCCAGCAGTTACCGGACTAGCGGGGGGAGGCAAGAGACCCAGTACTTC.

This chain uses TRBV27 with TRBJ2-3; D ambiguous. Trimming took 0 bases from V and 0 from J, leaving 10 bases between them. This CDR3 comprises 16 residues. Per the germline V gene, CDR1 is MNHEY and CDR2 is SMNVEV (reference sequence). The CDR3 loop is CASSLSQAYSTDTQYF. CDR3 bases: TGTGCCAGCAGTTTATCGCAGGCCTATAGCACAGATACGCAGTATTTT.

The chain couples TRBV10-1 to TRBJ2-3; 9 bases line up with TRBD2. The CDR3 runs to 16 residues. CDR1 is WNHNN and CDR2 is SYGVQD in the germline V gene (reference sequence). Trimming removed 4 bases from V and 2 bases from J; junction bases left unmatched: 7. The CDR3 sequence: CASSAPAGGTTDTQYF. DNA of the CDR3: TGCGCCAGCAGTGCCCCAGCGGGGGGTACCACAGATACGCAGTATTTT.

This clone appeared a single time. The rearrangement uses TRBV2 and TRBJ2-7, with 10 nucleotides matching TRBD1. Germline assignment: CDR1 SNHLY and CDR2 FYNNEI. There are 13 residues in the CDR3. The trim removed 6 bases at V and 6 bases at J, leaving 5 bases unmatched. The CDR3 reads CASRVDRGIEQYF. The CDR3 nucleotides are TGTGCCAGCAGGGTGGACAGGGGGATCGAGCAGTACTTC. Complete variable domain (other parts from reference TRBV2 and TRBJ2-7): EPEVTQTPSHQVTQMGQEVILRCVPISNHLYFYWYRQILGQKVEFLVSFYNNEISEKSEIFDDQFSVERPDGSNFTLKIRSTKLEDSAMYFCASRVDRGIEQYFGPGTRLTVT.

The chain recombines TRBV5-1 with TRBJ1-1; D is possibly TRBD1 (6 bases). V was pared by 6 bases and J by 2 bases, with 17 bases between. The CDR3 sequence is 15 residues long. Germline loops: CDR1 SGHRS, CDR2 YFSETQ. For the CDR3, the DNA is TGCGCCAGCACCCGGGGGGGGGCGGATAACACTGAAGCTTTCTTT. Its protein is CASTRGGADNTEAFF.

V usage is TRBV5-4 and J usage is TRBJ1-3, with 9 bases that match TRBD1. Germline-derived CDR1 and CDR2 are SGHNT and YYREEE (reference sequence). Trimming removed 4 bases from V and 2 bases from J; junction bases left unmatched: 7. This CDR3 is 16 amino acids long. The CDR3 coding sequence is TGTGCCAGCAGCCCCGGACAGGGGCTGGCTGGAAACACCATATATTTT. This sequence encodes CASSPGQGLAGNTIYF.

The chain employs TRBV19 and TRBJ1-2; 7 bases are shared with TRBD1. The V and J ends lost 0 bases and 0 bases, in that order; junction bases with no gene match: 13. The CDR3 spans 19 residues. Germline V gene sequence: CDR1 LNHDA, CDR2 SQIVND (reference sequence). CDR3 nucleotide sequence: TGTGCCAGTAGTATAGATCCGAGGGGGCTTTCGCCTCCTAACTATGGCTACACCTTC. Translated, it gives CASSIDPRGLSPPNYGYTF.

The rearrangement uses TRBV7-2 and TRBJ1-5; 9 nucleotides match TRBD1. The CDR3 has 15 residues. In germline, CDR1 is SGHTA, CDR2 FQGNSA. Unmatched junction bases numbered 7, after V lost 5 bases and J lost 5 bases. CDR3 nucleotides: TGTGCCAGCAGCCGACAGGGGGGGATGGATCAGCCCCAGCATTTT. Amino acid sequence: CASSRQGGMDQPQHF.

The chain links TRBV27 to TRBJ2-7, with 8 bases that match TRBD1. The CDR3 consists of 16 residues. V lost 4 bases, J lost 6 bases, and 14 bases stayed unmatched. Germline V gene sequence: CDR1 MNHEY, CDR2 SMNVEV (reference sequence). The CDR3 is CASSSTGQGYRVEQYF. CDR3 nucleotides: TGTGCCAGCAGTTCTACTGGACAGGGCTACAGGGTCGAGCAGTACTTC.

The genes are TRBV6-5 and TRBJ2-7; 16 bases align to TRBD2. CDR1 and CDR2 (germline): MNHEY, SVGAGI. CDR3 size: 15 residues. V lost 5 bases, J lost 11 bases, and 9 bases stayed unmatched. The CDR3 DNA sequence: TGTGCCAGCAGTCCCCCGGGACTAGCGGGGGGGCCGGAGTACTTC. It is translated as CASSPPGLAGGPEYF.

The chain has TRBV4-3 and TRBJ1-1, with TRBD1 as a possible D gene (6 bases). This CDR3 comprises 13 residues. CDR1 and CDR2 from the germline V gene are LGHNA and YSLEER. V was clipped by 1 base and J by 8 bases, with 11 bases between them. Here the CDR3 reads CASSQAGAPEAFF. The CDR3 nucleotides read TGCGCCAGCAGCCAAGCAGGGGCCCCAGAAGCTTTCTTT.

The chain combines TRBV5-4 with TRBJ2-3; 7 bases match TRBD2. Germline V gives CDR1 SGHNT, CDR2 YYREEE (reference sequence). The V and J ends lost 4 bases and 2 bases, in that order; junction bases with no gene match: 10. The CDR3 sequence is 16 residues long. The CDR3 reads CASSPGSGVHTDTQYF. The CDR3 DNA reads TGTGCCAGCAGCCCAGGAAGCGGGGTACACACAGATACGCAGTATTTT.

The rearrangement joins TRBV7-3 to TRBJ2-7; TRBD1 matches at 7 bases. The CDR3 is 15 residues long. Losses at the gene ends were 1 base for V and 3 bases for J; bases not matched to a gene: 6. CDR1 SGHTA and CDR2 FQGTGA come from the germline V gene. The CDR3: CASSLKGTEYYEQYF. CDR3 nucleotides: TGTGCCAGCAGCTTAAAGGGGACAGAGTACTACGAGCAGTACTTC.

The V gene is TRBV28, the J gene TRBJ1-5; D is possibly TRBD1 (5 bases). The V gene's germline CDR1 is MDHEN and CDR2 SYDVKM. This CDR3 region has 14 residues. Trimming stripped 4 bases from V and 7 bases from J, with 14 bases between. The CDR3 sequence is CASSSSRDRQPQHF. The CDR3 region has the DNA TGTGCCAGCAGTTCCTCCAGGGATCGGCAGCCCCAGCATTTT.

In its sample, this clone was seen once. V and J are TRBV5-4 and TRBJ2-5; D not certain. From germline, CDR1 is SGHNT and CDR2 YYREEE (reference sequence). Trimming removed 0 bases at V and 0 bases at J, with 6 bases between. The CDR3 covers 14 residues. CDR3 nucleotides: TGTGCCAGCAGCTTGGCGGTATACCAAGAGACCCAGTACTTC. It yields the protein CASSLAVYQETQYF. Using reference TRBV5-4 and TRBJ2-5 for the parts outside the CDR3, the full variable domain is ETGVTQSPTHLIKTRGQQVTLRCSSQSGHNTVSWYQQALGQGPQFIFQYYREEENGRGNFPPRFSGLQFPNYSSELNVNALELDDSALYLCASSLAVYQETQYFGPGTRLLVL.

The chain is built from TRBV5-4 and TRBJ2-5; 8 nucleotides match TRBD2. This CDR3 spans 15 amino acids. J gave up 2 bases and V 3 bases, and 6 bases lay outside the gene matches. CDR1 SGHNT and CDR2 YYREEE come from the germline V gene (reference sequence). CDR3 nucleotides: TGTGCCAGCAGCTCCCCGCGGGGGGAACAAGAGACCCAGTACTTC. Its translation is CASSSPRGEQETQYF.

The chain has TRBV6-4 and TRBJ2-3; maybe TRBD2 (7 bases). CDR1 and CDR2 from the germline V gene are MRHNA and SNTAGT. V was shortened by 2 bases and J by 5 bases, with 14 bases between the two germline ends. The CDR3 is 15 amino acids. As DNA, the CDR3 is TGTGCCAGCAGTGACCATGGGGGGGCTGGAGATACGCAGTATTTT. Translating gives CASSDHGGAGDTQYF.